The clone carrying this TCR beta chain came up once. This sample was taken from a study of blood T cell repertoires in COVID-19. Study-wide background: From the United States, Italy and Spain came samples of acute and convalescent COVID-19. Sources were T cells, B-cell-depleted T cells, or PBMCs; the material itself was cDNA or gDNA.

Study processing details: It was from reference gene primer amplification that nucleated cell counts were estimated. The method was immunoSEQ multiplex PCR; TCRdb's version includes in-frame clones alone and lacks a portion of them. V, J and clone size are those of that table, while D and trimming were read from the DNA. The sample has about 110,000 clones, 86% seen once; the top ten hold almost 4.5%. The CDR3 is made up of 19 amino acids. Germline V CDR1 and CDR2: SGHTA, FQGNSA. The V and J ends lost 3 bases and 0 bases, in that order; junction bases with no gene match: 10. This chain connects TRBV7-2 to TRBJ1-6; TRBD1 matches at 8 bases. The sequenced material came from peripheral blood. This TCR was sampled from a middle-aged man with acute or convalescent COVID-19. CDR3 bases: TGTGCCAGCAGCTTGGTACGGACAGGGATAAACTCCTATAATTCACCCCTCCACTTT. It specifies CASSLVRTGINSYNSPLHF.